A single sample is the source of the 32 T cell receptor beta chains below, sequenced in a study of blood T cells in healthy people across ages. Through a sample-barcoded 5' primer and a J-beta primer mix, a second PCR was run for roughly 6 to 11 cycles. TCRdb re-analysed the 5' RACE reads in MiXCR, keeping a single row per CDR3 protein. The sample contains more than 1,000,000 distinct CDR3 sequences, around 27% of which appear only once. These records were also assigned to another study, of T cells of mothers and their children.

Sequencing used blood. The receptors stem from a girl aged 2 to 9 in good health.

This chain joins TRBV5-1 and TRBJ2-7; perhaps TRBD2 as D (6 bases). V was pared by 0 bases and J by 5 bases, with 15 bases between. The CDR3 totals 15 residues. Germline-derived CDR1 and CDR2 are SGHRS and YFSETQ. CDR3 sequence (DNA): TGCGCCAGCAGCTTGGGAGACGGGGGTTCGGACGAGCAGTACTTC. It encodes CASSLGDGGSDEQYF. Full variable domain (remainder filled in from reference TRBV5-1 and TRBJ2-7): KAGVTQTPRYLIKTRGQQVTLSCSPISGHRSVSWYQQTPGQGLQFLFEYFSETQRNKGNFPGRFSGRQFSNSRSEMNVSTLELGDSALYLCASSLGDGGSDEQYFGPGTRLTVT.

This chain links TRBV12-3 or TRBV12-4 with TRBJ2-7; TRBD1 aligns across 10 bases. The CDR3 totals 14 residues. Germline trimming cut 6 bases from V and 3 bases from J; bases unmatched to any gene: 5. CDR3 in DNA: TGTGCCAGCAGCCGGGGACAGGGGAACTACGAGCAGTACTTC. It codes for CASSRGQGNYEQYF.

CDR3 DNA: TGTGGCAACCCTGGGGGGTCTGGAAACACCATATATTTT. It is translated as CGNPGGSGNTIYF. This chain connects TRBV7-9 to TRBJ1-3; a weak D match, TRBD1 (5 bases). CDR3 length equals 13 residues. Germline CDR1 and CDR2: SEHNR and FQNEAQ (reference sequence).

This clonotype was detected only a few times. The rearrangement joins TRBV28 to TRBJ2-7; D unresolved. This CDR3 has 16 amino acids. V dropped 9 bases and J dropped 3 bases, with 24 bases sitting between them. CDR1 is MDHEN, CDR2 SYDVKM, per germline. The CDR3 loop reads CASSVFPALKLYEQYF. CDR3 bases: TGTGCCAGTAGTGTATTCCCGGCTCTGAAGCTCTACGAGCAGTACTTC.

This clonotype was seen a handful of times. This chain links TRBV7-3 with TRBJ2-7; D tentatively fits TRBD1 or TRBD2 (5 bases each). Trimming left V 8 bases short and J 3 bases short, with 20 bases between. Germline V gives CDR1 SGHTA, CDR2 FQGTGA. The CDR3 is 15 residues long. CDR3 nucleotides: TGTGCCAGCCCCCGAGGGACCTTAAATTTCTACGAGCAGTACTTC. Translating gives CASPRGTLNFYEQYF.

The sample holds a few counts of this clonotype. The CDR3: CASSSSGLNEKLFF. DNA of the CDR3: TGTGCCAGCAGTTCCTCGGGGCTTAATGAAAAACTGTTTTTT. J is TRBJ1-4 and V is TRBV12-3 or TRBV12-4, with D possibly being TRBD1 (5 bases). Trimming left V 4 bases short and J 4 bases short, with 10 bases between. The CDR3 loop spans 14 amino acids.

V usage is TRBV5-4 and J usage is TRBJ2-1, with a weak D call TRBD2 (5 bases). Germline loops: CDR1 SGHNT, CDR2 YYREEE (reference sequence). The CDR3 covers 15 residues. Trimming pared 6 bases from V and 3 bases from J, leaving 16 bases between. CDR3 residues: CASNQFGEYYNEQFF. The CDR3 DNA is TGTGCCAGCAACCAATTCGGGGAGTACTACAATGAGCAGTTCTTC.

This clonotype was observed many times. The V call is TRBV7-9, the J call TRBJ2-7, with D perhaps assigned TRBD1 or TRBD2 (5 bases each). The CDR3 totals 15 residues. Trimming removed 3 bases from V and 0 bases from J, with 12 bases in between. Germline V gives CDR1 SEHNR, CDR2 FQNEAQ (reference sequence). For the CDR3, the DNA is TGTGCCAGCAGCTTGACGGGACCGAGCTCCTACGAGCAGTACTTC. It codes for CASSLTGPSSYEQYF.

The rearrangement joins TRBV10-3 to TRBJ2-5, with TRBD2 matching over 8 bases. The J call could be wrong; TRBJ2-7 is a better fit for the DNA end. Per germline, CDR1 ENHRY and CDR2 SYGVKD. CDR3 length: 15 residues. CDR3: CAIKAQAGESYEQYF. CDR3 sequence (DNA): TGTGCCATCAAGGCGCAAGCGGGAGAATCCTACGAGCAGTACTTC.

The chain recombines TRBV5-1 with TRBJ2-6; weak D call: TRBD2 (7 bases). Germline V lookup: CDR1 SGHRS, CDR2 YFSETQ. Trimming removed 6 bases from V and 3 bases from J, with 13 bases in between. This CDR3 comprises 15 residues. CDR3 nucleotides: TGCGCCAGCAACTTCGGGGGGCTTGGGGCCAACGTCCTGACTTTC. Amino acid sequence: CASNFGGLGANVLTF.

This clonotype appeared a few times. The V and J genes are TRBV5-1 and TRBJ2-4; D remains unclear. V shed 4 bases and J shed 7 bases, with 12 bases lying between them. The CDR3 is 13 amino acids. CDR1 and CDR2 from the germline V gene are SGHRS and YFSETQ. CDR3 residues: CASSIPLGNIQYF. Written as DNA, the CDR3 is TGCGCCAGCAGCATCCCCCTAGGGAACATTCAGTACTTC.

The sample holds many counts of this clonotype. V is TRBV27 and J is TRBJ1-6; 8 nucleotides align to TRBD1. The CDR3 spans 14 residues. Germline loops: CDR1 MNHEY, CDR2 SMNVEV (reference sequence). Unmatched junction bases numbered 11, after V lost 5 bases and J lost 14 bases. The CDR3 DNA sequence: TGTGCCAGCAGTCCTTGGACAGGGAGTATGGCCCTCCACTTT. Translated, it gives CASSPWTGSMALHF.

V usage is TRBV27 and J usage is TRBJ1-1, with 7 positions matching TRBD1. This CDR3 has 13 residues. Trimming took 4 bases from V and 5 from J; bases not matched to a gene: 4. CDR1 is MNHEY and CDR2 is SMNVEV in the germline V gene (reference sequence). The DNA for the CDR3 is TGTGCCAGCAGTTGGGACAGATCGACTGAAGCTTTCTTT. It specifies CASSWDRSTEAFF.

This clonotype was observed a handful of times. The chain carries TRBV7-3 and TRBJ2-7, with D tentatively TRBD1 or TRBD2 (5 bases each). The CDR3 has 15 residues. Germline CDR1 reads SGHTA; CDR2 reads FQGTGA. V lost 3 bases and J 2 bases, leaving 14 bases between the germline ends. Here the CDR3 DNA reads TGTGCCAGCAGCTTGTCTCGGGACCGCCCCTACGAGCAGTACTTC. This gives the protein CASSLSRDRPYEQYF.

CDR3 sequence (DNA): TGCAGCGTTGACTTCCCTACTTCAGTCTACAATGAGCAGTTCTTC. Amino acid sequence: CSVDFPTSVYNEQFF. The V and J genes are TRBV29-1 and TRBJ2-1; no firm D call. Germline V gene sequence: CDR1 SQVTM, CDR2 ANQGSEA. The V end was cut by 3 bases, the J end by 3 bases, with 15 bases between. This CDR3 spans 15 amino acids.

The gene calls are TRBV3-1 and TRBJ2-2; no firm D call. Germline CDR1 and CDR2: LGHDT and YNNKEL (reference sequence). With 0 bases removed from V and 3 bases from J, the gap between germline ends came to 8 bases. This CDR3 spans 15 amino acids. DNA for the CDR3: TGTGCCAGCAGCCAAGACCGATTCTACACCGGGGAGCTGTTTTTT. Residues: CASSQDRFYTGELFF.

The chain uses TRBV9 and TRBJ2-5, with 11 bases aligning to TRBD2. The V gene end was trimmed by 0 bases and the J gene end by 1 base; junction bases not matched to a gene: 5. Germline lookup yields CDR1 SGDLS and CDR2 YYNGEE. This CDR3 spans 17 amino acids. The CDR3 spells CASSVGSGTSGQETQYF. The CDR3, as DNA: TGTGCCAGCAGCGTAGGTTCCGGGACTAGCGGCCAAGAGACCCAGTACTTC.

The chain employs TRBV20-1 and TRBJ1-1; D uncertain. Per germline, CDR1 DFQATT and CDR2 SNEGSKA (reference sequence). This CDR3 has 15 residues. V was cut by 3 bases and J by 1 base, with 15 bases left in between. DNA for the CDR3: TGCAGTGCTAGGAGGGCCCGTCAGCAGAACACTGAAGCTTTCTTT. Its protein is CSARRARQQNTEAFF.

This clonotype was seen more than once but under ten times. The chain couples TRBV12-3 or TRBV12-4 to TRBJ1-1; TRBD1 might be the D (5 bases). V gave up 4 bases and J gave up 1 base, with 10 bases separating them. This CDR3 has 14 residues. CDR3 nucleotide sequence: TGTGCCAGCAGTTGGGTGGGGGGGAACACTGAAGCTTTCTTT. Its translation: CASSWVGGNTEAFF.

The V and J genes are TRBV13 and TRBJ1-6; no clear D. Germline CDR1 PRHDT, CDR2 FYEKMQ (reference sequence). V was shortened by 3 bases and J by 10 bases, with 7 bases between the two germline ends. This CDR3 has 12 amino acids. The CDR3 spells CASSFVRSPLHF. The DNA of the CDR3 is TGTGCCAGCAGCTTTGTGAGATCACCCCTCCACTTT.

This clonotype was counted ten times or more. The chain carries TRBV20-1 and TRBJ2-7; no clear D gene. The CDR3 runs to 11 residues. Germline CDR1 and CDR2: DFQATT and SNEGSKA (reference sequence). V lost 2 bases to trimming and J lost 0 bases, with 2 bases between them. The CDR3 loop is CSARSSYEQYF. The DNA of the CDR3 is TGCAGTGCTAGATCCTCCTACGAGCAGTACTTC.

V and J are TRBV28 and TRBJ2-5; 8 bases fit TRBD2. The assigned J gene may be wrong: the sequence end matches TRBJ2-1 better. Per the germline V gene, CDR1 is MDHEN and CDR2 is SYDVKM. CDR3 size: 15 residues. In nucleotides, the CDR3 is TGTGCCAGCAGTTTGGTAGGGACTAGAGATAATGAGCAGTTCTTC. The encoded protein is CASSLVGTRDNEQFF.

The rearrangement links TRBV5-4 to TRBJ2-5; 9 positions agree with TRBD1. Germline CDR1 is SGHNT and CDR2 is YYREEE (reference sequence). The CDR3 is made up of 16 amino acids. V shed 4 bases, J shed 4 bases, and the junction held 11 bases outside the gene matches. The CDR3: CASSGTGTGSRETQYF. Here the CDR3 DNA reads TGTGCCAGCAGCGGAACCGGGACAGGGAGTCGAGAGACCCAGTACTTC.

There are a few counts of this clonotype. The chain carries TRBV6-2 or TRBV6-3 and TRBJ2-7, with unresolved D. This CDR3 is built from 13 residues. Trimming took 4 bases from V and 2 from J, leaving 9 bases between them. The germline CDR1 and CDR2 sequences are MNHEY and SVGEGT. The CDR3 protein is CASSWAVTYEQYF. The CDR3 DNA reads TGTGCCAGCAGTTGGGCGGTAACCTACGAGCAGTACTTC.

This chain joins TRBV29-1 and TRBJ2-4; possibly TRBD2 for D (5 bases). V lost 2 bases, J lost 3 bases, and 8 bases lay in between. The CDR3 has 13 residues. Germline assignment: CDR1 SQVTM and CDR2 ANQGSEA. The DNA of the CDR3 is TGCAGCGTTGAACAGGAGGTCAAAAACATTCAGTACTTC. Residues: CSVEQEVKNIQYF.

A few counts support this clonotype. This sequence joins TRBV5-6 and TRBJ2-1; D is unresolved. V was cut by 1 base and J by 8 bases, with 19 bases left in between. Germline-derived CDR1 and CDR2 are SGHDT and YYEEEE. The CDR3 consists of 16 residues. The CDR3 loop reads CASSLLHELGNDEQFF. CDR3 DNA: TGTGCCAGCAGCTTGCTTCATGAGCTCGGTAACGATGAGCAGTTCTTC.

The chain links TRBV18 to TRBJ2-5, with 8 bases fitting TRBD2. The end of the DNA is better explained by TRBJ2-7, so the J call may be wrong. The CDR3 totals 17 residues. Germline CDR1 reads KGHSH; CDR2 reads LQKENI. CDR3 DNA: TGTGCCAGCTCACCAAGACAACGCAGCGGGAGATCCTACGAGCAGTACTTC. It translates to CASSPRQRSGRSYEQYF.

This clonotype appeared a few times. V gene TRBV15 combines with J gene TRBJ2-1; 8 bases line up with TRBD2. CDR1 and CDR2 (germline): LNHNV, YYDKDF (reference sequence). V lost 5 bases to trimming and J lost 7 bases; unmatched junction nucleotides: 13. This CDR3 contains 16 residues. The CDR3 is CATSAGGAGDRNEQFF. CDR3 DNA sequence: TGTGCCACCAGCGCCGGGGGGGCGGGAGACCGGAATGAGCAGTTCTTC.

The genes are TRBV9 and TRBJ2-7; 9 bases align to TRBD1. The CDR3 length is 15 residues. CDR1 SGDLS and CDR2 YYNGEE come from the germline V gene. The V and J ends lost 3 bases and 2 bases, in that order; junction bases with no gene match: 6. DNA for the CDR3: TGTGCCAGCAGCGCACAGGGGGCAGGTCCCTACGAGCAGTACTTC. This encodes CASSAQGAGPYEQYF.

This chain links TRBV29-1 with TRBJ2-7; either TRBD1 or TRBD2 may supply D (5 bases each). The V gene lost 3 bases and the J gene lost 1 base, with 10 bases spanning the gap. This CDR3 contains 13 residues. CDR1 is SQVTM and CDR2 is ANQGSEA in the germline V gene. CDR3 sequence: CSVDGWGSYEQYF. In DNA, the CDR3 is TGCAGCGTTGACGGTTGGGGGTCCTACGAGCAGTACTTC.

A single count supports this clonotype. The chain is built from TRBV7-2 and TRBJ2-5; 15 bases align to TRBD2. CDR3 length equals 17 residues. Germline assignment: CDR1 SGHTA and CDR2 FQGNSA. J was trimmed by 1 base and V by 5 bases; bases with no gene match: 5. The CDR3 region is CASSLGLAGGSQETQYF. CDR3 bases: TGTGCCAGCAGCCTGGGACTAGCGGGGGGAAGCCAAGAGACCCAGTACTTC.

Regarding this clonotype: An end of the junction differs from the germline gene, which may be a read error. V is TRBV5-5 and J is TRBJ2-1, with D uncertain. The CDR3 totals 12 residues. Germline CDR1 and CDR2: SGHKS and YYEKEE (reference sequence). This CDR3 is CASGLQHNEQFF. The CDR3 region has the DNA TGTGCCAGCGGCTTACAACACAATGAGCAGTTCTTC. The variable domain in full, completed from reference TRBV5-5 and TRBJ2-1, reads DAGVTQSPTHLIKTRGQQVTLRCSPISGHKSVSWYQQVLGQGPQFIFQYYEKEERGRGNFPDRFSARQFPNYSSELNVNALLLGDSALYLCASGLQHNEQFFGPGTRLTVL.